This passage covers 5 T cell receptor beta chains from one sample sequenced in a study of post-analysis software for immune sequencing data. Which antigens these TCRs recognize remains unknown. The authors incorporated unique molecular identifiers into the TCR beta cDNA libraries. MiXCR was run by TCRdb on the PCR reads, yielding one entry per CDR3 protein. Of approximately 730,000 distinct CDR3 sequences in the sample, 46% are singletons; the top ten hold roughly 5%. Findings and limits, study-wide: The five TRBV segments detected at higher frequency in patients than in controls included TRBV5-6, TRBV5-1 and TRBV20-1.

Sample: blood. These receptors were taken from a girl between 5 and 17 years old with multiple sclerosis.

V is TRBV29-1 and J is TRBJ2-1; TRBD1 matches 7 bases. V was clipped by 0 bases and J by 8 bases; unmatched bases: 7. Germline CDR1 SQVTM, CDR2 ANQGSEA. The CDR3 runs 14 residues. The CDR3 protein is CSVEEFVGGDEQFF. Written as DNA, the CDR3 is TGCAGCGTTGAAGAGTTCGTAGGGGGCGATGAGCAGTTCTTC.

J is TRBJ2-5 and V is TRBV7-2; no clear D gene. This CDR3 has 13 residues. The germline V and J ends were trimmed by 10 bases and 6 bases, with 18 bases remaining between them. CDR1 is SGHTA and CDR2 is FQGNSA in the germline V gene. The DNA for the CDR3 is TGTGCCAACCCCCTAGGGTTTCGAAAGACCCAGTACTTC. Translation gives CANPLGFRKTQYF. Based on the CDR3 plus reference TRBV7-2 and TRBJ2-5, the full variable domain is GAGVSQSPSNKVTEKGKDVELRCDPISGHTALYWYRQSLGQGLEFLIYFQGNSAPDKSGLPSDRFSAERTGGSVSTLTIQRTQQEDSAVYLCANPLGFRKTQYFGPGTRLLVL.

This clonotype was detected only a few times. This chain connects TRBV5-6 to TRBJ2-5; TRBD2 matches 15 bases. Germline V gene lookup returns CDR1 SGHDT and CDR2 YYEEEE. The CDR3 is made up of 21 amino acids. The J segment lost 0 bases and the V segment lost 4 bases, leaving 16 bases of the junction unmatched. CDR3 region: CASSLFRGLAGGTVYQETQYF. The CDR3 DNA is TGTGCCAGCAGCCTTTTCCGGGGACTAGCGGGAGGAACTGTCTACCAAGAGACCCAGTACTTC. Combining the CDR3 with reference TRBV5-6 and TRBJ2-5 gives the whole variable domain DAGVTQSPTHLIKTRGQQVTLRCSPKSGHDTVSWYQQALGQGPQFIFQYYEEEERQRGNFPDRFSGHQFPNYSSELNVNALLLGDSALYLCASSLFRGLAGGTVYQETQYFGPGTRLLVL.

V usage is TRBV29-1 and J usage is TRBJ2-7; D not resolved. The CDR3 spans 13 residues. Trimming pared 0 bases from V and 3 bases from J, leaving 9 bases between. CDR1 and CDR2 (germline): SQVTM, ANQGSEA. The CDR3 spells CSVEDPYSYEQYF. For the CDR3, the DNA is TGCAGCGTTGAAGATCCTTATAGCTACGAGCAGTACTTC.

This clonotype was seen a few times. J is TRBJ1-2 and V is TRBV12-3 or TRBV12-4; 12 nucleotides match TRBD1. Trimming removed 6 bases from V and 5 bases from J; junction bases left unmatched: 13. The CDR3 is 17 residues long. CDR3 bases: TGTGCCAGCAGCCGCGGGACAGGGGGCGCTAAAGGGTATGGCTACACCTTC. The encoded protein is CASSRGTGGAKGYGYTF.